This T cell receptor (beta chain) was profiled in a study of T cell responses to AZD1222 COVID-19 vaccine. Study context: Pooling was applied to second doses at about 4 or about 12 weeks.

Comment on this clone: The antigen remains unidentified.

Looked up from germline, CDR1 is SGHDT and CDR2 is YYEEEE. The CDR3 spans 16 residues. V was cut by 0 bases and J by 0 bases, with 12 bases left in between. Study outcomes and limitations: Spike-specific TCR repertoires showed rising breadth and depth after two AZD1222 doses. Researchers report vaccine-associated CD4 TCRs spanning spike, with dominance at 160-218 and 743-854.

Using immunoSEQ multiplex PCR, the repertoire was profiled, and TCRdb retains in-frame clones only, with some absent. The sample holds over 120,000 clones; 80% to 95% are singletons and the top ten take around 1.8%. The origin of this receptor is an adult in good health. The chain links TRBV5-6 to TRBJ1-1; D is possibly TRBD1 (5 bases). Specimen: peripheral blood, collected on day 0 of AZD1222 vaccination. CDR3 sequence: CASSLGGLTLNTEAFF. DNA for the CDR3: TGTGCCAGCAGCTTGGGGGGGTTGACTCTGAACACTGAAGCTTTCTTT.